This is a list of T cell receptor beta chains from one sample in a study of vaccination and CD4 T cells after COVID-19. TCRdb re-analysed the PCR reads in MiXCR, keeping a single row per CDR3 protein. This sample has more than 15,000 distinct CDR3 sequences, with roughly two fifths found just once. Their antigens remain unidentified. Sample: CD4+ T cells from blood, cultured in vitro. All receptors come from a human donor who had recovered from COVID-19. The CDR3 runs from the conserved cysteine through the conserved F or W. The order of the fields is D gene, J gene, CDR3 length, clone size, V gene, CDR3 DNA, CDR3 protein. D genes are given only for firm matches. Size values are once, few and many counts, or a class for expanded clones, and some rows have none.

d_call: -; j_call: TRBJ2-7; cdr3_length: 14; clone_size: -; v_call: TRBV7-9; cdr3_nt: TGTGCCAGCAGGAGACTAGACTTGCCCCACGAGCAGTACTTC; cdr3_aa: CASRRLDLPHEQYF
d_call: -; j_call: TRBJ2-5; cdr3_length: 16; clone_size: few; v_call: TRBV7-9; cdr3_nt: TGTGCCAGCAGCTTAGGGAGGAGAACTAGTCTAGAGACCCAGTACTTC; cdr3_aa: CASSLGRRTSLETQYF
d_call: -; j_call: TRBJ1-4; cdr3_length: 14; clone_size: -; v_call: TRBV12-3/TRBV12-4; cdr3_nt: TGTGCCAGCAGTTTAGTCGGGAGAGGGGAAAAACTGTTTTTT; cdr3_aa: CASSLVGRGEKLFF
d_call: -; j_call: TRBJ2-3; cdr3_length: 17; clone_size: -; v_call: TRBV18; cdr3_nt: TGTGCCAGCTCACCAAGTTTTAGTAGGCAGGGCACAGATACGCAGTATTTT; cdr3_aa: CASSPSFSRQGTDTQYF
d_call: TRBD2; j_call: TRBJ2-1; cdr3_length: 14; clone_size: -; v_call: TRBV11-3; cdr3_nt: TGTGCCAGCAGCGCCAGACTAGCTTACAATGAGCAGTTCTTC; cdr3_aa: CASSARLAYNEQFF
d_call: -; j_call: TRBJ2-4; cdr3_length: 10; clone_size: few; v_call: TRBV19; cdr3_nt: TGTGCCAGTAGCGGGACACTTCAGTACTTC; cdr3_aa: CASSGTLQYF
d_call: -; j_call: TRBJ1-5; cdr3_length: 14; clone_size: -; v_call: TRBV12-3/TRBV12-4; cdr3_nt: TGTGCCAGCAGTATGGACCATAGCAATCAGCCCCAGCATTTT; cdr3_aa: CASSMDHSNQPQHF
d_call: -; j_call: TRBJ1-1; cdr3_length: 16; clone_size: few; v_call: TRBV10-1; cdr3_nt: TGCGCCAGCAGTGAGGGCCCGGGCAGGTCCATGACTGAAGCTTTCTTT; cdr3_aa: CASSEGPGRSMTEAFF
d_call: TRBD1; j_call: TRBJ1-2; cdr3_length: 12; clone_size: few; v_call: TRBV12-3/TRBV12-4; cdr3_nt: TGTGCCAGCAGTACCCCGGGACAGGGGTGCACCTTC; cdr3_aa: CASSTPGQGCTF
d_call: -; j_call: TRBJ2-1; cdr3_length: 19; clone_size: -; v_call: TRBV7-2; cdr3_nt: TGTGCCAGCAGCTTGAGAGTGATCAGGGTCCGTTCGGGAGACAATGAGCAGTTCTTC; cdr3_aa: CASSLRVIRVRSGDNEQFF
d_call: TRBD2; j_call: TRBJ2-5; cdr3_length: 15; clone_size: -; v_call: TRBV20-1; cdr3_nt: TGCAGTGCTAATGGACTAGCGGGACGTCAAGAGACCCAGTACTTC; cdr3_aa: CSANGLAGRQETQYF
d_call: -; j_call: TRBJ2-7; cdr3_length: 13; clone_size: -; v_call: TRBV3-1; cdr3_nt: TGTGCCAGCAGCCCAGACTTGGTCTACGAGCAGTACTTC; cdr3_aa: CASSPDLVYEQYF
d_call: TRBD1; j_call: TRBJ2-7; cdr3_length: 15; clone_size: few; v_call: TRBV28; cdr3_nt: TGTGCCAGCAGTTGGGCCGGGACAGCTTCCTACGAGCAGTACTTC; cdr3_aa: CASSWAGTASYEQYF
d_call: -; j_call: TRBJ2-1; cdr3_length: 15; clone_size: -; v_call: TRBV11-2; cdr3_nt: TGTGCCAGCAGCTCCTATGGCGGGACCTACAATGAGCAGTTCTTC; cdr3_aa: CASSSYGGTYNEQFF
d_call: -; j_call: TRBJ2-5; cdr3_length: 12; clone_size: few; v_call: TRBV27; cdr3_nt: TGTGCCACCAGGGGGGCAGAAGAGACCCAGTACTTC; cdr3_aa: CATRGAEETQYF
d_call: -; j_call: TRBJ2-5; cdr3_length: 14; clone_size: -; v_call: TRBV7-6; cdr3_nt: TGTGCCAGCAGCTTAACCCCCACCCAAGAGACCCAGTACTTC; cdr3_aa: CASSLTPTQETQYF
d_call: -; j_call: TRBJ2-7; cdr3_length: 15; clone_size: -; v_call: TRBV6-2/TRBV6-3; cdr3_nt: TGTGCCAGCAGTTACTCGTCCCGGGGAACCTACGAGCAGTACTTC; cdr3_aa: CASSYSSRGTYEQYF
d_call: -; j_call: TRBJ1-2; cdr3_length: 10; clone_size: -; v_call: TRBV29-1; cdr3_nt: TGCAGCGTGGCAGGGGATGGCTACACCTTC; cdr3_aa: CSVAGDGYTF
d_call: -; j_call: TRBJ1-1; cdr3_length: 12; clone_size: few; v_call: TRBV20-1; cdr3_nt: TGCAGTGCTTCAGACGGAAACACTGAAGCTTTCTTT; cdr3_aa: CSASDGNTEAFF
d_call: TRBD1; j_call: TRBJ2-1; cdr3_length: 15; clone_size: -; v_call: TRBV6-4; cdr3_nt: TGTGCCAGCAGTGAGAGGACAGGGGGCGGCAATGGGCAGTTCTTC; cdr3_aa: CASSERTGGGNGQFF
d_call: -; j_call: TRBJ1-6; cdr3_length: 13; clone_size: -; v_call: TRBV27; cdr3_nt: TGTGCCAGCAGTTTAGGAGGGAATTCACCCCTCCACTTT; cdr3_aa: CASSLGGNSPLHF
d_call: -; j_call: TRBJ1-4; cdr3_length: 14; clone_size: -; v_call: TRBV28; cdr3_nt: TGTGCCAGCAGTTCGTTAGCAACTAATGAAAAACTGTTTTTT; cdr3_aa: CASSSLATNEKLFF
d_call: -; j_call: TRBJ2-7; cdr3_length: 13; clone_size: -; v_call: TRBV20-1; cdr3_nt: TGCAGTGGGTTACGGCCGACGCCAGCCGAGCAGTACTTC; cdr3_aa: CSGLRPTPAEQYF
d_call: TRBD1; j_call: TRBJ1-4; cdr3_length: 14; clone_size: -; v_call: TRBV6-2/TRBV6-3; cdr3_nt: TGTGCCAGCAGCAGACAGGGGGCGGATGAAAAACTGTTTTTT; cdr3_aa: CASSRQGADEKLFF
d_call: TRBD1; j_call: TRBJ1-2; cdr3_length: 16; clone_size: few; v_call: TRBV28; cdr3_nt: TGTGCCAGCAGTTTAGCGGGACAGGGGTCGAACTATGGCTACACCTTC; cdr3_aa: CASSLAGQGSNYGYTF
d_call: -; j_call: TRBJ1-2; cdr3_length: 16; clone_size: -; v_call: TRBV27; cdr3_nt: TGTGCCAGCGGCCCGGACCCACGGGCCAGGGACTATGGCTACACCTTC; cdr3_aa: CASGPDPRARDYGYTF
d_call: -; j_call: TRBJ2-5; cdr3_length: 13; clone_size: -; v_call: TRBV15; cdr3_nt: TGTGCCACCAGCAGAGTGGGGCGAGAGACCCAGTACTTC; cdr3_aa: CATSRVGRETQYF
d_call: TRBD1; j_call: TRBJ1-1; cdr3_length: 12; clone_size: -; v_call: TRBV20-1; cdr3_nt: TGCAGTGCGGGACAGTATTTGGGGGAGGCTTTCTTT; cdr3_aa: CSAGQYLGEAFF
d_call: -; j_call: TRBJ1-2; cdr3_length: 16; clone_size: -; v_call: TRBV5-1; cdr3_nt: TGCGCCAGCAGCCCAGGGCCCCAGGAATCCGAAAATGGCTACACCTTC; cdr3_aa: CASSPGPQESENGYTF
d_call: -; j_call: TRBJ2-2; cdr3_length: 15; clone_size: -; v_call: TRBV5-1; cdr3_nt: TGCGCCAGCAGCTTGGAAGCAGGGGCGTCCGGGGAGCTGTTTTTT; cdr3_aa: CASSLEAGASGELFF
d_call: -; j_call: TRBJ1-2; cdr3_length: 12; clone_size: -; v_call: TRBV6-5; cdr3_nt: TGTGCCAGCAGTTTTTACAGGGATGGCTACACCTTC; cdr3_aa: CASSFYRDGYTF
d_call: -; j_call: TRBJ1-6; cdr3_length: 11; clone_size: once; v_call: TRBV11-2; cdr3_nt: TGTGCCTCAGGCAATAATTCACCCCTCCACTTT; cdr3_aa: CASGNNSPLHF
d_call: TRBD1; j_call: TRBJ1-2; cdr3_length: 15; clone_size: -; v_call: TRBV6-5; cdr3_nt: TGTGCCAGCAGTTACCTGGCAGGGGGAAGCTCTGGCTACACCTTC; cdr3_aa: CASSYLAGGSSGYTF
d_call: TRBD1; j_call: TRBJ1-1; cdr3_length: 14; clone_size: -; v_call: TRBV2; cdr3_nt: TGTGCCAGCAGTGAGGCCAGGGGGGGTACTGAAGCTTTCTTT; cdr3_aa: CASSEARGGTEAFF
d_call: TRBD1; j_call: TRBJ2-7; cdr3_length: 14; clone_size: -; v_call: TRBV6-1; cdr3_nt: TGTGCCAGCAGTGCCTCGGGACAGGTCTACGAGCAGTACTTC; cdr3_aa: CASSASGQVYEQYF
d_call: TRBD1; j_call: TRBJ1-2; cdr3_length: 14; clone_size: -; v_call: TRBV18; cdr3_nt: TGTGCCAGCTCACCGGGGACAGGGCTCGAAGGCTACACCTTC; cdr3_aa: CASSPGTGLEGYTF
d_call: -; j_call: TRBJ1-3; cdr3_length: 15; clone_size: -; v_call: TRBV7-2; cdr3_nt: TGTGCCAGCAGCTTAGTGGCAGGACCTGGAAACACCATATATTTT; cdr3_aa: CASSLVAGPGNTIYF
d_call: -; j_call: TRBJ2-5; cdr3_length: 15; clone_size: few; v_call: TRBV6-1; cdr3_nt: TGTGCCAGCAGTGATATCCAGGGACGACGTCAGACCCAGTACTTC; cdr3_aa: CASSDIQGRRQTQYF
d_call: -; j_call: TRBJ2-1; cdr3_length: 14; clone_size: -; v_call: TRBV24-1; cdr3_nt: TGTGCCACCAGTGATTTATGGGGGGCCGATGAGCAGTTCTTC; cdr3_aa: CATSDLWGADEQFF
d_call: TRBD2; j_call: TRBJ2-7; cdr3_length: 17; clone_size: -; v_call: TRBV2; cdr3_nt: TGTGCCAGCACCACCGCACTAGCGGGGGCGAACTCCTACGAGCAGTACTTC; cdr3_aa: CASTTALAGANSYEQYF
d_call: -; j_call: TRBJ1-4; cdr3_length: 16; clone_size: -; v_call: TRBV7-2; cdr3_nt: TGTGCCAGCAGCCTACAGTCGGCCGGGGGTAATGAAAAACTGTTTTTT; cdr3_aa: CASSLQSAGGNEKLFF
d_call: -; j_call: TRBJ1-1; cdr3_length: 14; clone_size: -; v_call: TRBV6-5; cdr3_nt: TGTGCCAGCAGTTACCAGGGAGGCAGCACTGAAGCTTTCTTT; cdr3_aa: CASSYQGGSTEAFF
d_call: -; j_call: TRBJ1-1; cdr3_length: 12; clone_size: -; v_call: TRBV19; cdr3_nt: TGTGCCAGTAGAATTAGGGAGACTGAAGCTTTCTTT; cdr3_aa: CASRIRETEAFF
d_call: -; j_call: TRBJ2-7; cdr3_length: 14; clone_size: few; v_call: TRBV20-1; cdr3_nt: TGCAGTGCTGACTTGGGGCAGGGGTCCTACGAGCAGTACTTC; cdr3_aa: CSADLGQGSYEQYF
d_call: -; j_call: TRBJ2-7; cdr3_length: 14; clone_size: -; v_call: TRBV6-2/TRBV6-3; cdr3_nt: TGTGCCAGCAGTTACTCCGGGGGGCGTTACGAGCAGTACTTC; cdr3_aa: CASSYSGGRYEQYF
d_call: TRBD1; j_call: TRBJ1-6; cdr3_length: 15; clone_size: -; v_call: TRBV6-5; cdr3_nt: TGTGCCAGCAGTTTGGGACAGGGTTATAATTCACCCCTCCACTTT; cdr3_aa: CASSLGQGYNSPLHF
d_call: -; j_call: TRBJ2-3; cdr3_length: 16; clone_size: -; v_call: TRBV6-5; cdr3_nt: TGTGCCAGCAGTTACTCCTCGGGACGCAGCACAGATACGCAGTATTTT; cdr3_aa: CASSYSSGRSTDTQYF
d_call: TRBD2; j_call: TRBJ2-3; cdr3_length: 15; clone_size: few; v_call: TRBV20-1; cdr3_nt: TGCAGTGCTAGAGGGACTAGCGGGAGCACAGATACGCAGTATTTT; cdr3_aa: CSARGTSGSTDTQYF
d_call: -; j_call: TRBJ2-3; cdr3_length: 16; clone_size: few; v_call: TRBV24-1; cdr3_nt: TGTGCCACCAGTGATTTCTCTAGTGGGGCCGTAGATACGCAGTATTTT; cdr3_aa: CATSDFSSGAVDTQYF
d_call: -; j_call: TRBJ2-3; cdr3_length: 16; clone_size: -; v_call: TRBV2; cdr3_nt: TGTGCCAGCAGTCGCGGTGATCCTCCTAGCACAGATACGCAGTATTTT; cdr3_aa: CASSRGDPPSTDTQYF